These 24 T cell receptor beta chains were all obtained from the same sample, sequenced in a study of shared clonotypes between healthy human individuals. The naive CD8 fraction comprised CD45RO-negative cells positively selected for CCR7 and excluded terminally differentiated effector memory CD45RA+ cells. Repertoires were generated with immunoSEQ multiplex PCR, while TCRdb's copy carries only in-frame clones and drops some. The sample contains approximately 2,200,000 clones, 90% to 95% of which appear only once. Sequencing input: naive CD8+ T cells from PBMCs. These receptor sequences come from a man younger than 35 in good health. Some clones in this sample may be carry-over from other donors' samples.

This chain connects TRBV27 to TRBJ2-2; D possibly uses TRBD1 or TRBD2 (6 bases each). The CDR3 length is 16 residues. Trimming took 8 bases from V and 7 from J, leaving 23 bases between them. CDR1 and CDR2 (germline): MNHEY, SMNVEV (reference sequence). The CDR3 protein is CASSSSGGIGGGELFF. The CDR3 region has the DNA TGTGCCAGCTCTTCGAGTGGCGGGATAGGGGGCGGGGAGCTGTTTTTT.

The chain uses TRBV7-9 and TRBJ1-2; D might be TRBD1 (5 bases). The V end was cut by 5 bases, the J end by 7 bases, with 20 bases between. Germline V gives CDR1 SEHNR, CDR2 FQNEAQ (reference sequence). The CDR3 is made up of 15 amino acids. The CDR3 spells CASSLSLRAGLGYTF. CDR3 DNA sequence: TGTGCCAGCAGCCTTTCCCTCAGGGCTGGGCTTGGCTACACCTTC. Based on the CDR3 plus reference TRBV7-9 and TRBJ1-2, the full variable domain is DTGVSQNPRHKITKRGQNVTFRCDPISEHNRLYWYRQTLGQGPEFLTYFQNEAQLEKSRLLSDRFSAERPKGSFSTLEIQRTEQGDSAMYLCASSLSLRAGLGYTFGSGTRLTVV.

This chain connects TRBV5-6 to TRBJ2-7; TRBD2 matches at 9 bases. Trimming removed 2 bases from V and 4 bases from J; junction bases left unmatched: 16. Germline lookup yields CDR1 SGHDT and CDR2 YYEEEE. The CDR3 covers 18 residues. In DNA, the CDR3 is TGTGCCAGCAGCTTTGCCGGGACTAGCTTGCCCGGACGGTACGAGCAGTACTTC. This codes for CASSFAGTSLPGRYEQYF.

CDR3 nucleotide sequence: TGTGCCAGCAGCTTAGGGGCGGGAGGGCTCGCAGAGACCCAGTACTTC. Translated, it gives CASSLGAGGLAETQYF. The chain recombines TRBV11-2 with TRBJ2-5; TRBD2 matches 9 bases. V shed 1 base, J shed 4 bases, and the junction held 7 bases outside the gene matches. This CDR3 comprises 16 residues. Germline loops: CDR1 SGHAT, CDR2 FQNNGV.

V and J are TRBV27 and TRBJ2-7; 8 positions match TRBD1. Germline loops: CDR1 MNHEY, CDR2 SMNVEV (reference sequence). The ends lost 6 bases at V and 1 base at J; junction bases unmatched: 8. This CDR3 comprises 15 residues. This chain's CDR3 is CASSPSGQGSYEQYF. The CDR3 DNA follows: TGTGCCAGCAGCCCCTCCGGACAGGGTTCCTACGAGCAGTACTTC.

This clone was detected once. J is TRBJ2-1 and V is TRBV9; D ambiguous. V shed 0 bases and J shed 8 bases, with 12 bases lying between them. CDR1 is SGDLS, CDR2 YYNGEE, per germline. There are 14 residues in the CDR3. The CDR3 nucleotides are TGTGCCAGCAGCGTAGAGGACCTACTGGATGAGCAGTTCTTC. Encoded protein: CASSVEDLLDEQFF.

The rearrangement links TRBV9 to TRBJ1-2, with 9 bases fitting TRBD1. This CDR3 contains 14 residues. The germline V gene has CDR1 SGDLS and CDR2 YYNGEE. J lost 6 bases, V lost 4 bases, and 7 bases had no gene match. The CDR3: CASSPGTGTHGYTF. The CDR3, as DNA: TGTGCCAGCAGCCCTGGGACAGGGACTCATGGCTACACCTTC.

About this clone: The sample contains more than one DNA sequence encoding this CDR3. The genes are TRBV4-1 and TRBJ2-7; 8 positions agree with TRBD1. The V and J ends lost 4 bases and 1 base, in that order; junction bases with no gene match: 3. The CDR3 extends over 14 amino acids. CDR1 and CDR2 (germline): MGHRA, YSYEKL. The CDR3 DNA follows: TGCGCCAGCAGCCCCGGACAGGGTTCCTACGAGCAGTACTTC. Protein: CASSPGQGSYEQYF.

The V and J genes are TRBV9 and TRBJ1-2, with TRBD1 identical over 7 bases. V shed 3 bases and J 4 bases; nucleotides not matched to a gene: 9. In germline, CDR1 is SGDLS, CDR2 YYNGEE. CDR3 length equals 15 residues. CDR3 coding DNA: TGTGCCAGCAGCGCACGACAGGGTGGTAGCTATGGCTACACCTTC. Translating gives CASSARQGGSYGYTF.

The CDR3 bases are TGTGCCAGCAGCCAGAACACCGGGACTAGCGGCTCCTACGAGCAGTACTTC. Translation: CASSQNTGTSGSYEQYF. J is TRBJ2-7 and V is TRBV4-2; 11 bases map to TRBD2. V lost 3 bases, J lost 0 bases, and 7 bases stayed unmatched. This CDR3 has 17 residues. The germline V gene encodes CDR1 LGHNA and CDR2 YNFKEQ.

The V call is TRBV6-1, the J call TRBJ2-7, with no clear D. The CDR3 length is 14 residues. Germline assignment: CDR1 MNHNS and CDR2 SASEGT. V gave up 2 bases and J gave up 0 bases, with 8 bases separating them. CDR3 in amino acids: CASSEIVVSYEQYF. CDR3 nucleotide sequence: TGTGCCAGCAGTGAAATTGTGGTCTCCTACGAGCAGTACTTC.

This clone turned up a few times. J is TRBJ2-2 and V is TRBV28, with a weak D call TRBD1 (6 bases). The CDR3 runs to 11 residues. CDR1 and CDR2 (germline): MDHEN, SYDVKM. V was shortened by 10 bases and J by 8 bases, with 11 bases between the two germline ends. CDR3 DNA sequence: TGTGCCACTCAGGGGACGGGGGAGCTGTTTTTT. Amino acid sequence: CATQGTGELFF.

The rearrangement uses TRBV5-5 and TRBJ1-3; D possibly corresponds to TRBD1 (5 bases). Trimming stripped 0 bases from V and 0 bases from J, with 7 bases between. The germline CDR1 and CDR2 sequences are SGHKS and YYEKEE (reference sequence). CDR3 length equals 15 residues. CDR3 amino acids: CASSLAGGSGNTIYF. The CDR3 bases are TGTGCCAGCAGCTTGGCGGGGGGCTCTGGAAACACCATATATTTT. Supplemented by reference TRBV5-5 and TRBJ1-3, the full variable domain reads DAGVTQSPTHLIKTRGQQVTLRCSPISGHKSVSWYQQVLGQGPQFIFQYYEKEERGRGNFPDRFSARQFPNYSSELNVNALLLGDSALYLCASSLAGGSGNTIYFGEGSWLTVV.

The chain joins TRBV6-5 to TRBJ2-1, with D possibly TRBD2 on 5 matching bases. The CDR3 totals 12 residues. Germline lookup yields CDR1 MNHEY and CDR2 SVGAGI. The germline V and J ends were trimmed by 6 bases and 10 bases, with 13 bases remaining between them. Here the CDR3 reads CASSPDPGEQFF. The CDR3 nucleotides are TGTGCCAGCAGCCCCGACCCGGGAGAGCAGTTCTTC.

V and J are TRBV6-1 and TRBJ2-7; 9 nucleotides agree with TRBD2. Trimming cost V 1 base and J 4 bases; bases outside gene matches: 2. Per germline, CDR1 MNHNS and CDR2 SASEGT. This CDR3 has 14 residues. The CDR3 DNA reads TGTGCCAGCAGTGAAGGACTAGCGGAGTACGAGCAGTACTTC. It encodes CASSEGLAEYEQYF.

About this clone itself: This sample also contains other DNA sequences that code for the same CDR3. This CDR3 reads CASSFGGTYEQYF. The CDR3 DNA sequence: TGTGCCAGCAGTTTCGGCGGAACCTACGAGCAGTACTTC. The chain links TRBV27 to TRBJ2-7; no definite D call. This CDR3 is built from 13 residues. CDR1 is MNHEY, CDR2 SMNVEV, per germline (reference sequence). V was clipped by 3 bases and J by 2 bases, with 8 bases between them.

The chain couples TRBV9 to TRBJ1-1; D perhaps matches TRBD1 (5 bases). Germline V gene sequence: CDR1 SGDLS, CDR2 YYNGEE. This CDR3 comprises 16 residues. Trimming took off 4 bases at V and 1 base at J, with 17 bases between the two ends. For the CDR3, the DNA is TGTGCCAGCAGCTCCAGTCCCGTCAGGGAGAACACTGAAGCTTTCTTT. As protein: CASSSSPVRENTEAFF.

The chain has TRBV28 and TRBJ1-1, with 8 bases lining up with TRBD1. The CDR3 runs 14 residues. V lost 7 bases to trimming and J lost 6 bases; unmatched junction nucleotides: 10. CDR1 and CDR2 (germline): MDHEN, SYDVKM. The CDR3 nucleotides are TGTGCCAGCACCCCCGACAGGGGAAAGGCTGAAGCTTTCTTT. It specifies CASTPDRGKAEAFF. The full variable domain, completed using reference TRBV28 and TRBJ1-1, is DVKVTQSSRYLVKRTGEKVFLECVQDMDHENMFWYRQDPGLGLRLIYFSYDVKMKEKGDIPEGYSVSREKKERFSLILESASTNQTSMYLCASTPDRGKAEAFFGQGTRLTVV.

CDR3 coding DNA: TGTGCCAGCGGACAGGGTGGCGGTCAGCCCCAGCATTTT. The encoded protein is CASGQGGGQPQHF. This sequence joins TRBV27 and TRBJ1-5, with 8 nucleotides matching TRBD1. The trim removed 8 bases at V and 6 bases at J, leaving 6 bases unmatched. This CDR3 has 13 amino acids. From germline, CDR1 is MNHEY and CDR2 SMNVEV (reference sequence).

This rearrangement joins TRBV27 to TRBJ2-2, with 7 nucleotides matching TRBD1. This CDR3 comprises 14 residues. Germline V gene sequence: CDR1 MNHEY, CDR2 SMNVEV (reference sequence). V was clipped by 7 bases and J by 5 bases; unmatched bases: 7. The CDR3 DNA sequence: TGTGCCAGCACCCAGGGACAGAAGACCGGGGAGCTGTTTTTT. Encoded protein: CASTQGQKTGELFF.

The chain is built from TRBV7-9 and TRBJ2-3; 8 bases agree with TRBD2. The CDR3 extends over 16 amino acids. Germline V CDR1 and CDR2: SEHNR, FQNEAQ (reference sequence). Trimming took 5 bases from V and 0 from J; bases not matched to a gene: 7. The CDR3, as DNA: TGTGCCAGCAGCGCCAGCGGGAGAGATAGCACAGATACGCAGTATTTT. As protein: CASSASGRDSTDTQYF.

The genes are TRBV5-6 and TRBJ2-1; D is unresolved. Per germline, CDR1 SGHDT and CDR2 YYEEEE. V lost 1 base, J lost 9 bases, and 8 bases lay in between. CDR3 length: 12 residues. The DNA of the CDR3 is TGTGCCAGCAGCTTGTCTGGAATTGAGCAGTTCTTC. The encoded protein is CASSLSGIEQFF.

V gene TRBV19 combines with J gene TRBJ2-7, with a possible D match to TRBD1 (5 bases). Germline CDR1 and CDR2: LNHDA and SQIVND (reference sequence). The V gene lost 3 bases and the J gene lost 0 bases, with 12 bases spanning the gap. This CDR3 is 15 amino acids long. CDR3 coding DNA: TGTGCCAGTAGTATCAGGCCAGGGCGCTCCTACGAGCAGTACTTC. Translating gives CASSIRPGRSYEQYF. Variable domain in full (rest from reference TRBV19 and TRBJ2-7): DGGITQSPKYLFRKEGQNVTLSCEQNLNHDAMYWYRQDPGQGLRLIYYSQIVNDFQKGDIAEGYSVSREKKESFPLTVTSAQKNPTAFYLCASSIRPGRSYEQYFGPGTRLTVT.

This clone was counted a single time. The chain uses TRBV11-2 and TRBJ1-2, with 9 positions matching TRBD1. After removal of 4 bases from V and 6 bases from J, the junction contained 12 bases not matched to a gene. The CDR3 loop spans 16 amino acids. Germline-derived CDR1 and CDR2 are SGHAT and FQNNGV. In DNA, the CDR3 is TGTGCCAGCAGCTCGTCCCTCCGGGACAGGGTCCATGGCTACACCTTC. Its protein product is CASSSSLRDRVHGYTF.